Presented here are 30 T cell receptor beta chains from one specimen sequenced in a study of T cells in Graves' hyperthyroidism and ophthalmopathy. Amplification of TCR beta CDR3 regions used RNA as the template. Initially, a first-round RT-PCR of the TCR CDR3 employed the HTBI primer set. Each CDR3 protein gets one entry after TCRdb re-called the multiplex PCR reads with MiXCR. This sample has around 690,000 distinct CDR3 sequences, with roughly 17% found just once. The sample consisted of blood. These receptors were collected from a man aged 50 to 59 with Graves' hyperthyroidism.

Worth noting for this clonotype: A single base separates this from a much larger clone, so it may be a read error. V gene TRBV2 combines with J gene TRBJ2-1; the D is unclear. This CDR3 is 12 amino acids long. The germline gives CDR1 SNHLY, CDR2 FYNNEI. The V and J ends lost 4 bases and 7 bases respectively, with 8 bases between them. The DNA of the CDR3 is TGTGCCAGCAGTGGGTATATGAATGAGCAGTTCTTC. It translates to CASSGYMNEQFF.

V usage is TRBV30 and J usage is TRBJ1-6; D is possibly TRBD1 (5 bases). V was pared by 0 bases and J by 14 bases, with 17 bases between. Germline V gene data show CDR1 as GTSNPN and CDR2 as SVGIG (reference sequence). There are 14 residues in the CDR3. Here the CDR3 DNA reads TGTGCCTGGAGTGTGGGCAGGGACCGTCCGTCCCTCCACTTT. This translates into CAWSVGRDRPSLHF. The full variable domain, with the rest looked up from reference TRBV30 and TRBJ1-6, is SQTIHQWPATLVQPVGSPLSLECTVEGTSNPNLYWYRQAAGRGLQLLFYSVGIGQISSEVPQNLSASRPQDRQFILSSKKLLLSDSGFYLCAWSVGRDRPSLHFGNGTRLTVT.

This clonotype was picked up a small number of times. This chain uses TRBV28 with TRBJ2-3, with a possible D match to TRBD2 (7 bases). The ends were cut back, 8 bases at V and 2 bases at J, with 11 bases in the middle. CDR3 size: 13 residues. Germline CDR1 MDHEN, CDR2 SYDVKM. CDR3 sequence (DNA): TGTGCCAGCGGCCGGGGGGCCACAGATACGCAGTATTTT. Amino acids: CASGRGATDTQYF.

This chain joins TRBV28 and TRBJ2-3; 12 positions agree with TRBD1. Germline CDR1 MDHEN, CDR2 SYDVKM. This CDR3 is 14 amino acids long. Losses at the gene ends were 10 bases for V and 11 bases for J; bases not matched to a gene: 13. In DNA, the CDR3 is TGTGCCACCCATGGAGGGACAGGGGGCTTGGGGCAGTATTTT. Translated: CATHGGTGGLGQYF. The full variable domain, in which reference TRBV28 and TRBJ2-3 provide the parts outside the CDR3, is DVKVTQSSRYLVKRTGEKVFLECVQDMDHENMFWYRQDPGLGLRLIYFSYDVKMKEKGDIPEGYSVSREKKERFSLILESASTNQTSMYLCATHGGTGGLGQYFGPGTRLTVL.

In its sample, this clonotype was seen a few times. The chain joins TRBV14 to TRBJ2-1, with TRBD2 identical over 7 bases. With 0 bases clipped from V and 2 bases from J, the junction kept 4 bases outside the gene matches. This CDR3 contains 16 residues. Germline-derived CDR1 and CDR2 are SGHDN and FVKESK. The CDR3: CASSQDPGGPYNEQFF. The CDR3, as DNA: TGTGCCAGCAGCCAAGACCCGGGAGGCCCCTACAATGAGCAGTTCTTC.

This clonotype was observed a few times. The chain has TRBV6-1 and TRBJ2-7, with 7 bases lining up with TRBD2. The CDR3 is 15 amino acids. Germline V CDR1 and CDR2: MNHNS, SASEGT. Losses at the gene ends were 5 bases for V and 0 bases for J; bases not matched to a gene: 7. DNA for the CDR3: TGTGCCAGCAGTAGATCCGGGACTACCTCCTACGAGCAGTACTTC. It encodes CASSRSGTTSYEQYF.

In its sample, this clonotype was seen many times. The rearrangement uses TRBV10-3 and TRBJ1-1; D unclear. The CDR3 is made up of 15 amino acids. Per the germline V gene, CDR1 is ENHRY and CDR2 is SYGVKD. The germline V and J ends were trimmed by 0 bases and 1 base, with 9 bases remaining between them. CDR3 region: CAISESSGRNTEAFF. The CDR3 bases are TGTGCCATCAGTGAGTCGAGCGGGAGGAACACTGAAGCTTTCTTT.

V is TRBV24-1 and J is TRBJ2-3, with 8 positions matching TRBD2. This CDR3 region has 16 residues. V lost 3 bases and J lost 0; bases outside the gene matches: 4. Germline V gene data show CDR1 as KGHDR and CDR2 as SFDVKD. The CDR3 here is CATSDLSGSSTDTQYF. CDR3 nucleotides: TGTGCCACCAGTGATCTCAGCGGGAGTAGCACAGATACGCAGTATTTT.

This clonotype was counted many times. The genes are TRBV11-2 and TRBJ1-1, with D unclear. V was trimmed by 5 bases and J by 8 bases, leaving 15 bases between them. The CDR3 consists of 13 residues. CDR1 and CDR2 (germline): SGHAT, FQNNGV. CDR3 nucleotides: TGTGCCAGCAGCACCCGCCTCTCCCACGAAGCTTTCTTT. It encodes CASSTRLSHEAFF.

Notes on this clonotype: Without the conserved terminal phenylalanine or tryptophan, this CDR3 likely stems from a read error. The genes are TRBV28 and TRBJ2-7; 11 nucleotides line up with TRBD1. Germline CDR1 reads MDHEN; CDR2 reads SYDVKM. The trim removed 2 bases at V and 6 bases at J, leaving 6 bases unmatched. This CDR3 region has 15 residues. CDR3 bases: TGTGCCAGCAGTTTACTGTCCGGGACAGGGGGCGAGCAGTACCTC. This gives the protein CASSLLSGTGGEQYL.

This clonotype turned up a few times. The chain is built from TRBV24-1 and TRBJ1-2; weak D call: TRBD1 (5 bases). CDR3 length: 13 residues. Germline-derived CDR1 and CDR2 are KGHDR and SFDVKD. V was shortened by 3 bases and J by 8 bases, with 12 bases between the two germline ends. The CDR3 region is CATSDPVTGGYTF. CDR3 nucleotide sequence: TGTGCCACCAGTGATCCCGTTACAGGCGGCTACACCTTC.

The CDR3 nucleotides read TGTGCCAGCAGCTCCGACAGGGGCCTGGAGGGCTACACCTTC. Amino acid sequence: CASSSDRGLEGYTF. This chain joins TRBV11-2 and TRBJ1-2, with 8 bases aligning to TRBD1. Germline V CDR1 and CDR2: SGHAT, FQNNGV. The trim removed 4 bases at V and 8 bases at J, leaving 9 bases unmatched. This CDR3 has 14 amino acids.

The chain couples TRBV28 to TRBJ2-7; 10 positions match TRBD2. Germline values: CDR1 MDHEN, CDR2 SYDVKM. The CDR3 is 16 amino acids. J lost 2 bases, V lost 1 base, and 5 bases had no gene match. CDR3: CASSLLASGSTYEQYF. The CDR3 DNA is TGTGCCAGCAGTTTATTAGCTAGCGGGAGTACCTACGAGCAGTACTTC.

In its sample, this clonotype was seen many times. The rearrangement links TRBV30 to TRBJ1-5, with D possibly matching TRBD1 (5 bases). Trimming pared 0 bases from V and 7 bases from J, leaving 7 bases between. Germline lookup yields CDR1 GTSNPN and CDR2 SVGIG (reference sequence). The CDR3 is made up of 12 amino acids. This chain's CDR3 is CAWSVGPQPQHF. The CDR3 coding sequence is TGTGCCTGGAGTGTGGGGCCGCAGCCCCAGCATTTT.

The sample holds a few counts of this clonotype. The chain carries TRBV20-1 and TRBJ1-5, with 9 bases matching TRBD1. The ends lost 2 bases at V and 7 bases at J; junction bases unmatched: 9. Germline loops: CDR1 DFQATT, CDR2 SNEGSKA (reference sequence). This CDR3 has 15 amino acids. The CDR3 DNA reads TGCAGTGCTAGAACCCGGGGACAGGGAGAGCAGCCCCAGCATTTT. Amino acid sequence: CSARTRGQGEQPQHF.

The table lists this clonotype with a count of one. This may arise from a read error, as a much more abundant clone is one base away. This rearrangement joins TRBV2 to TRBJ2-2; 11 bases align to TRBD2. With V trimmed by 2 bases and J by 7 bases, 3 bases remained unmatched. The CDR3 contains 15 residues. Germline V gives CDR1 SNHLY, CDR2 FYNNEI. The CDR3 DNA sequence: TGTGCCAGCAGTGAAACTAGCGGGAGAATCGGGGAGCTGTTTTTT. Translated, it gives CASSETSGRIGELFF.

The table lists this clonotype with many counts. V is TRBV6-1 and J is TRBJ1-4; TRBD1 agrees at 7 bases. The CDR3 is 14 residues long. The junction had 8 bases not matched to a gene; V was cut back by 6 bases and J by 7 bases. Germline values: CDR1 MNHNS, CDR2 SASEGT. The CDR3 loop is CASRLAYRGEKLFF. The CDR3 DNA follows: TGTGCCAGCAGATTAGCTTACAGGGGTGAAAAACTGTTTTTT.

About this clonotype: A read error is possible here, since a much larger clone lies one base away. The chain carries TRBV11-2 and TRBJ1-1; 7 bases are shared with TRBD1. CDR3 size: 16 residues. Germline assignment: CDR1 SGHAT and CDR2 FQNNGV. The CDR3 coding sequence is TGTGCCCGCAGCCCATACAGACAGGGTGGGCGCACTGAAGCTTTCTTT. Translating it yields CARSPYRQGGRTEAFF.

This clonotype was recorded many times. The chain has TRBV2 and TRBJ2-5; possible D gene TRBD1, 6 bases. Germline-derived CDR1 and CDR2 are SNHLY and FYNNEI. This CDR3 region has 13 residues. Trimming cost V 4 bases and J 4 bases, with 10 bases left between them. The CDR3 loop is CASSAGARETQYF. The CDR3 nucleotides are TGTGCCAGCAGTGCAGGGGCTCGAGAGACCCAGTACTTC. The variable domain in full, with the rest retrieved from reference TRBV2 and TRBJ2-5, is EPEVTQTPSHQVTQMGQEVILRCVPISNHLYFYWYRQILGQKVEFLVSFYNNEISEKSEIFDDQFSVERPDGSNFTLKIRSTKLEDSAMYFCASSAGARETQYFGPGTRLLVL.

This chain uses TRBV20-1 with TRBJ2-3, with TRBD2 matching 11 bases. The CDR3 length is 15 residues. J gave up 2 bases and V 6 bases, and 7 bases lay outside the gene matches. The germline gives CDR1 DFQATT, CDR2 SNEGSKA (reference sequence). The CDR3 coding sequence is TGCAGTGCCCTGGGACTAGCGGAGGCCACAGATACGCAGTATTTT. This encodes CSALGLAEATDTQYF.

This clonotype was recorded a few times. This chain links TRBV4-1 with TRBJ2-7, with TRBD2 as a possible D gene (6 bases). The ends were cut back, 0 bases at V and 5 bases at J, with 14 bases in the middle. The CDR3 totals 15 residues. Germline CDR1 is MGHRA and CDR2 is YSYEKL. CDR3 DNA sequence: TGCGCCAGCAGCCAAGAGGGGCGGGACGGTGACGAGCAGTACTTC. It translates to CASSQEGRDGDEQYF.

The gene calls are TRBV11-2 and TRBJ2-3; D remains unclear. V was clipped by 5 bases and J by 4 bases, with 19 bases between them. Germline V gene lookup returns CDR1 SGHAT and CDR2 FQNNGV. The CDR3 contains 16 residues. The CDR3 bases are TGTGCCAGCAGCGGCCCGGGCTCATGGCGGTCAGATACGCAGTATTTT. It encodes CASSGPGSWRSDTQYF.

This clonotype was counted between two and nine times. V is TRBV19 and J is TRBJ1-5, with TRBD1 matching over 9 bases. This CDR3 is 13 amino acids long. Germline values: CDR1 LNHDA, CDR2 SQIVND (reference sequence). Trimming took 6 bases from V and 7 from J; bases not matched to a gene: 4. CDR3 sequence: CASSGQGLQPQHF. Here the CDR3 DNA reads TGTGCCAGTAGCGGACAGGGGTTGCAGCCCCAGCATTTT.

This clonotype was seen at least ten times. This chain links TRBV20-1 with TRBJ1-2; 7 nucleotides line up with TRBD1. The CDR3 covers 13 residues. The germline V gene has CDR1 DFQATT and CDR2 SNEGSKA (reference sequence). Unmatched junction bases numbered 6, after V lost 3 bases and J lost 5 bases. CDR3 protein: CSASPTGDYGYTF. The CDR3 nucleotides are TGCAGTGCTAGTCCTACAGGGGATTATGGCTACACCTTC.

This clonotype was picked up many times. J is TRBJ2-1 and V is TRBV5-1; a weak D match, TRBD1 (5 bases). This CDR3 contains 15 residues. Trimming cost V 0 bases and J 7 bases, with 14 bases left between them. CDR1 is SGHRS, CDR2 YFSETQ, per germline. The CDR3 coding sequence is TGCGCCAGCAGCTTGGAAGGGCAGGGTGGGAATGAGCAGTTCTTC. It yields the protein CASSLEGQGGNEQFF.

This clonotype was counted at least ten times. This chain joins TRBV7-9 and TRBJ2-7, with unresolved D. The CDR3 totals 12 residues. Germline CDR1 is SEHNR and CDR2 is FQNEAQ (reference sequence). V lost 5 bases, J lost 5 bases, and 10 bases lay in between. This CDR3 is CASSPGVHEQYF. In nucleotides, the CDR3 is TGTGCCAGCAGCCCTGGGGTTCACGAGCAGTACTTC.

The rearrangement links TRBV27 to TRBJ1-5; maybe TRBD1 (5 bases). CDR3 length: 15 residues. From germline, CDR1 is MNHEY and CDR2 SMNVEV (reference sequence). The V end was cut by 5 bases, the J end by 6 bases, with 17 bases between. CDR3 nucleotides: TGTGCCAGCAGTCCCCATGGCAGGGAGGGTCAGCCCCAGCATTTT. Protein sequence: CASSPHGREGQPQHF.

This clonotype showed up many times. CDR3 residues: CASSFSQGADTQYF. DNA of the CDR3: TGTGCCAGCAGCTTCTCACAGGGGGCTGATACGCAGTATTTT. This sequence joins TRBV11-2 and TRBJ2-3, with 9 bases lining up with TRBD1. After removal of 3 bases from V and 6 bases from J, the junction contained 4 bases not matched to a gene. The germline V gene encodes CDR1 SGHAT and CDR2 FQNNGV. This CDR3 region has 14 residues. Full variable domain (rest looked up from reference TRBV11-2 and TRBJ2-3): EAGVAQSPRYKIIEKRQSVAFWCNPISGHATLYWYQQILGQGPKLLIQFQNNGVVDDSQLPKDRFSAERLKGVDSTLKIQPAKLEDSAVYLCASSFSQGADTQYFGPGTRLTVL.

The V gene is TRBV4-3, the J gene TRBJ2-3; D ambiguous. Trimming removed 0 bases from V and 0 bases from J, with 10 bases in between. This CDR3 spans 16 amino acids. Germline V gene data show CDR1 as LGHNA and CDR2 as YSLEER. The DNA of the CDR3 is TGCGCCAGCAGCCAAGATAGTTCCCCTAGCACAGATACGCAGTATTTT. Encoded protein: CASSQDSSPSTDTQYF.

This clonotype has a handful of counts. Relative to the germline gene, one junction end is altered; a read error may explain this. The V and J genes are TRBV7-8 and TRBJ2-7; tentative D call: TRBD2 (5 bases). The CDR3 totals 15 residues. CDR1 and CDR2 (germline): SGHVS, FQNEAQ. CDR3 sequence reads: CANSLGRGSSYEQYF. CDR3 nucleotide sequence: TGTGCCAACAGCCTAGGTCGGGGTAGCTCCTACGAGCAGTACTTC. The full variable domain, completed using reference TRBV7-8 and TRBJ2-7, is GAGVSQSPRYKVAKRGQDVALRCDPISGHVSLFWYQQALGQGPEFLTYFQNEAQLDKSGLPSDRFFAERPEGSVSTLKIQRTQQEDSAVYLCANSLGRGSSYEQYFGPGTRLTVT.